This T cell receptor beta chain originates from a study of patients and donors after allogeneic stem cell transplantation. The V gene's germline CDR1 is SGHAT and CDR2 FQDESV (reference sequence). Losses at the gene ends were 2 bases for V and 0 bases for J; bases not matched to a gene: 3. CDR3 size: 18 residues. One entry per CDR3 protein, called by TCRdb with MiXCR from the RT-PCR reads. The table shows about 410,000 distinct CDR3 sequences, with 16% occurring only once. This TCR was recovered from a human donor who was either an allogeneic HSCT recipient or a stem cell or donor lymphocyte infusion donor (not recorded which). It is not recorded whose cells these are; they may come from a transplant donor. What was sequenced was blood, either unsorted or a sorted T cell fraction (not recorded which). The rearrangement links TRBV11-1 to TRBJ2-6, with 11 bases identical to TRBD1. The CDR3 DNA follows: TGTGCCAGCAGCTTATCCGGGACAGGGGGCTCTGGGGCCAACGTCCTGACTTTC. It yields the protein CASSLSGTGGSGANVLTF. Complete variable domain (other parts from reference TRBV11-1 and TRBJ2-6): EAEVAQSPRYKITEKSQAVAFWCDPISGHATLYWYRQILGQGPELLVQFQDESVVDDSQLPKDRFSAERLKGVDSTLKIQPAELGDSAMYLCASSLSGTGGSGANVLTFGAGSRLTVL.